The 15 T cell receptor beta chains reported below all come from one sample, sequenced in a study of human T cells and chemical hapten exposure (dated by TCRdb to 2020 to 2022). The time point tag for this specimen amounts to: patch test 2, 6 weeks after DPC sensitization. This specimen's treatment or condition label, interpreted: therapeutic diphenylcyclopropenone sensitization with weekly scalp DPC. Libraries were prepared through RACE. The data were produced on a NextSeq 500. In TCRdb, the public reads were trimmed at Q25 with fastp and aligned with MiXCR, with productive beta chains retained. When rows share a CDR3 protein, they turn into one entry using the most common DNA and genes. The sample table contains 75,000 to 100,000 distinct CDR3 sequences; only one count was recorded for approximately 9.3% of them. The top ten clones comprise 2% to 2.5% of the sample. This material consisted of whole blood, taken in connection with sensitization to the hapten diphenylcyclopropenone (DPC). These receptors came from a woman in her thirties or forties with alopecia areata. Some clones in this sample may be carry-over from other donors' samples.

The chain couples TRBV5-8 to TRBJ1-5, with D possibly TRBD1 on 5 matching bases. The CDR3 contains 14 residues. The ends were cut back, 5 bases at V and 6 bases at J, with 15 bases in the middle. Germline V gives CDR1 SGHTS, CDR2 YDEGEE. The CDR3 here is CASSLPGTGQPQHF. The CDR3 bases are TGTGCCAGCAGTTTACCGGGGACGGGTCAGCCCCAGCATTTT.

This clonotype has a count of ten or more. The chain joins TRBV6-2 or TRBV6-3 to TRBJ2-4; unclear D gene. In germline, CDR1 is MNHEY, CDR2 SVGEGT. The CDR3 consists of 12 residues. Trimming shortened V by 5 bases and J by 9 bases, and 11 bases separated the two germline ends. The CDR3 nucleotides read TGTGCCAGCAGTCGAGGTGGCGGCATTCAGTACTTC. Translating gives CASSRGGGIQYF.

This clonotype was detected ten times or more. This chain uses TRBV28 with TRBJ2-4; D remains unclear. Trimming took off 2 bases at V and 0 bases at J, with 11 bases between the two ends. The CDR3 spans 16 residues. From germline, CDR1 is MDHEN and CDR2 SYDVKM. This chain's CDR3 is CASSLSGRLAKNIQYF. The DNA for the CDR3 is TGTGCCAGCAGTTTAAGTGGCAGGTTAGCCAAAAACATTCAGTACTTC.

This clonotype was observed many times. Sequence at one end of the junction differs from germline and may be a read error. DNA for the CDR3: TGTGCCAGCAGCCCACCGGGACTAGGCTCCCACGAGCAGTACTTC. Translation: CASSPPGLGSHEQYF. The chain carries TRBV7-9 and TRBJ2-7; 8 positions match TRBD2. The CDR3 extends over 15 amino acids. Germline V CDR1 and CDR2: SEHNR, FQNEAQ (reference sequence).

V and J are TRBV27 and TRBJ2-2; D tentatively fits TRBD1 or TRBD2 (6 bases each). Per the germline V gene, CDR1 is MNHEY and CDR2 is SMNVEV (reference sequence). The CDR3 runs to 14 residues. Trimming left V 2 bases short and J 7 bases short, with 11 bases between. The CDR3, as DNA: TGTGCCAGCAGTTTAAAGGGGGGCGGCGGGGAGCTGTTTTTT. Translation gives CASSLKGGGGELFF.

The chain is built from TRBV6-2 or TRBV6-3 and TRBJ2-1; D not resolved. V was trimmed by 5 bases and J by 4 bases, leaving 6 bases between them. The CDR3 runs to 12 residues. Germline V gene data show CDR1 as MNHEY and CDR2 as SVGEGT. The chain's CDR3 is CASSGSYNEQFF. The CDR3 DNA follows: TGTGCCAGCAGTGGGTCATACAATGAGCAGTTCTTC.

The chain has TRBV18 and TRBJ2-5, with D possibly being TRBD1 (5 bases). V lost 5 bases to trimming and J lost 0 bases, with 7 bases between them. The CDR3 runs 13 residues. Per the germline V gene, CDR1 is KGHSH and CDR2 is LQKENI. Here the CDR3 reads CASSWGHQETQYF. The CDR3 nucleotides are TGTGCCAGCTCATGGGGCCACCAAGAGACCCAGTACTTC.

The chain links TRBV29-1 to TRBJ2-1; D ambiguous. Germline CDR1 is SQVTM and CDR2 is ANQGSEA. The CDR3 length is 13 residues. The V gene lost 0 bases and the J gene lost 5 bases, with 8 bases spanning the gap. The CDR3 DNA follows: TGCAGCGTTGAAGATCTCAGAGACAATGAGCAGTTCTTC. This sequence encodes CSVEDLRDNEQFF.

About this clonotype: A much larger clone differs from this one at a single base, so this may be a read error. The chain employs TRBV7-9 and TRBJ1-1; unclear D gene. CDR1 and CDR2 (germline): SEHNR, FQNEAQ (reference sequence). The V gene lost 5 bases and the J gene lost 7 bases, with 20 bases spanning the gap. The CDR3 is made up of 15 amino acids. The CDR3 DNA sequence: TGTGCCAGCAGCCTGCAGACCCTCACCGTGGGTGAAGCTTTCTTT. Translated, it gives CASSLQTLTVGEAFF.

The table lists this clonotype with many counts. The rearrangement links TRBV24-1 to TRBJ1-2, with a tentative D call TRBD1 (5 bases). The germline V gene has CDR1 KGHDR and CDR2 SFDVKD. The CDR3 runs 12 residues. V lost 9 bases, J lost 4 bases, and 11 bases lay in between. As DNA, the CDR3 is TGTGCCACCTCGCCAGGGAGCTATGGCTACACCTTC. Translating gives CATSPGSYGYTF.

V usage is TRBV29-1 and J usage is TRBJ2-1; 8 positions match TRBD1. CDR1 and CDR2 (germline): SQVTM, ANQGSEA. The J segment lost 10 bases and the V segment lost 7 bases, leaving 9 bases of the junction unmatched. The CDR3 spans 12 residues. DNA for the CDR3: TGCAGCGGCCAGGGGGCAGGACGAGAGCAGTTCTTC. It yields the protein CSGQGAGREQFF.

The chain uses TRBV7-6 and TRBJ2-3; TRBD2 matches 8 bases. The ends lost 5 bases at V and 4 bases at J; junction bases unmatched: 11. Germline assignment: CDR1 SGHVS and CDR2 FNYEAQ. There are 16 residues in the CDR3. The CDR3 nucleotides are TGTGCCAGCAGCCGATACCCGGGACTAGTCGCAGATACGCAGTATTTT. This sequence encodes CASSRYPGLVADTQYF.

The table lists this clonotype with many counts. The V and J genes are TRBV6-5 and TRBJ1-1; tentative D call: TRBD1 (5 bases). The V end lost 4 bases, the J end lost 4 bases, and 10 bases lay between the germline ends. The CDR3 has 13 residues. Germline V gives CDR1 MNHEY, CDR2 SVGAGI. The CDR3 here is CASSSTGGTEAFF. For the CDR3, the DNA is TGTGCCAGCAGTTCTACGGGGGGCACTGAAGCTTTCTTT.

J is TRBJ2-4 and V is TRBV28, with D perhaps TRBD2 (5 bases). Trimming stripped 0 bases from V and 5 bases from J, with 14 bases between. The CDR3 covers 16 residues. Germline assignment: CDR1 MDHEN and CDR2 SYDVKM. Here the CDR3 DNA reads TGTGCCAGCAGTTTATGGTCGGGAAGTAATGAAAACATTCAGTACTTC. Its translation is CASSLWSGSNENIQYF.

The V call is TRBV28, the J call TRBJ2-3, with 7 bases that match TRBD2. The CDR3 has 16 residues. Germline V CDR1 and CDR2: MDHEN, SYDVKM. Losses at the gene ends were 7 bases for V and 2 bases for J; bases not matched to a gene: 12. DNA for the CDR3: TGTGCCAGCACTAGCGGCATCCCCCTACCCACAGATACGCAGTATTTT. This codes for CASTSGIPLPTDTQYF.